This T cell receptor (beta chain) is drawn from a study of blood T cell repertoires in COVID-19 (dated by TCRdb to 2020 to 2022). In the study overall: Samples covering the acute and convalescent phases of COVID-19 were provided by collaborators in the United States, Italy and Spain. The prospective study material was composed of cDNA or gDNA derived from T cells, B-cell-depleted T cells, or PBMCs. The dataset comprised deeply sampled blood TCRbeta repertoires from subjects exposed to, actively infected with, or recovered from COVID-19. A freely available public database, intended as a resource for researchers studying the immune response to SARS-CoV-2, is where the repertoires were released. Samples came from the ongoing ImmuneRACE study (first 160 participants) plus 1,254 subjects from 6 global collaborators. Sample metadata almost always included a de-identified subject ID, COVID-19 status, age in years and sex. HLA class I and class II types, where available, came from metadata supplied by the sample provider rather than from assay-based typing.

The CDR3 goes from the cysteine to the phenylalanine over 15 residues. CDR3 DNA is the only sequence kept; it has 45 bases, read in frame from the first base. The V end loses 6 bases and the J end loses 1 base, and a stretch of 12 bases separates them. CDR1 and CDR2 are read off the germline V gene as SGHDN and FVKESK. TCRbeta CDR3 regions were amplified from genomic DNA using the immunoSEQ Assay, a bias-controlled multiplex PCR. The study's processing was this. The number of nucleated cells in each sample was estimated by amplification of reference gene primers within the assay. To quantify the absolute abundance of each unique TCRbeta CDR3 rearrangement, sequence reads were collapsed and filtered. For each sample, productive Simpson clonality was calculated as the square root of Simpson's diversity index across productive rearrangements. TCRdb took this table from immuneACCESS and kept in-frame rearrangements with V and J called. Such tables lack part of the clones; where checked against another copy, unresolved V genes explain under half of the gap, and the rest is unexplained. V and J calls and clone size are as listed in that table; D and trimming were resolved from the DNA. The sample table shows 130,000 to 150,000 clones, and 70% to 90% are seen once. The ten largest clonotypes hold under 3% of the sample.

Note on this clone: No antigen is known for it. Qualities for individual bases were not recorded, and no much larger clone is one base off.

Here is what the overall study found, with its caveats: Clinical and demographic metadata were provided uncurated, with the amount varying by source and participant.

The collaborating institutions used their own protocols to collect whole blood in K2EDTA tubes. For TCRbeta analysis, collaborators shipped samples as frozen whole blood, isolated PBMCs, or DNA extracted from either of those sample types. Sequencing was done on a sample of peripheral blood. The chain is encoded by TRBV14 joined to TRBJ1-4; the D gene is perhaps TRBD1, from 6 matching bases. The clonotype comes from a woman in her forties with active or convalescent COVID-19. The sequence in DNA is TGTGCCAGCAGTCCTTTGGACAGAACTAATGAAAAACTGTTTTTT. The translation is CASSPLDRTNEKLFF.